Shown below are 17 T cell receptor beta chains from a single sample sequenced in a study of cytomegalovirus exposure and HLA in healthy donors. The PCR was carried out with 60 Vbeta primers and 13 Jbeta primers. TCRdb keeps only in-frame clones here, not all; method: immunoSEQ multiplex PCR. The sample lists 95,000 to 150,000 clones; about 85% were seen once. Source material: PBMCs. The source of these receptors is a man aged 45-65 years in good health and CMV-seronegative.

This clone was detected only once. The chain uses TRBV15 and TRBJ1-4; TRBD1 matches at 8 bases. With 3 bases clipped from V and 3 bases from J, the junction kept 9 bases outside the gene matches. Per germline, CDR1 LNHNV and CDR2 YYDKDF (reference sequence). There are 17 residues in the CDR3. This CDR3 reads CATSSPTVQGANEKLFF. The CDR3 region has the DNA TGTGCCACCAGCAGTCCCACGGTACAGGGGGCTAATGAAAAACTGTTTTTT. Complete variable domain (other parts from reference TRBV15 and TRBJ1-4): DAMVIQNPRYQVTQFGKPVTLSCSQTLNHNVMYWYQQKSSQAPKLLFHYYDKDFNNEADTPDNFQSRRPNTSFCFLDIRSPGLGDTAMYLCATSSPTVQGANEKLFFGSGTQLSVL.

CDR3 loop: CASSKVGGTEAFF. The CDR3, as DNA: TGTGCCAGCAGTAAAGTAGGGGGCACTGAAGCTTTCTTT. The chain has TRBV5-4 and TRBJ1-1, with D possibly being TRBD1 (6 bases). V was shortened by 5 bases and J by 4 bases, with 12 bases between the two germline ends. Looked up from germline, CDR1 is SGHNT and CDR2 is YYREEE (reference sequence). The CDR3 has 13 amino acids.

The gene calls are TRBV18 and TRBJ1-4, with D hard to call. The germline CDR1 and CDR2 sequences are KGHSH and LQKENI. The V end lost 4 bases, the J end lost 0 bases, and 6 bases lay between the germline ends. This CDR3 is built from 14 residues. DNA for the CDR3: TGTGCCAGCTCACGCGAGGCAACTAATGAAAAACTGTTTTTT. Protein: CASSREATNEKLFF.

The CDR3 is CASSQLLGDQPQHF. DNA of the CDR3: TGTGCCAGCAGCCAACTCCTTGGTGATCAGCCCCAGCATTTT. The chain has TRBV6-5 and TRBJ1-5; D unresolved. The CDR3 consists of 14 residues. Germline V gene data show CDR1 as MNHEY and CDR2 as SVGAGI. V was cut by 6 bases and J by 5 bases, with 14 bases left in between.

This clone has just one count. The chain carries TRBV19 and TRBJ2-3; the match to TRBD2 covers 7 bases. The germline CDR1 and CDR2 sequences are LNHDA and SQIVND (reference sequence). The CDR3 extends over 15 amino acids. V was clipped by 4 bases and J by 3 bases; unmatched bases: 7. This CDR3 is CASSTPLGGTDTQYF. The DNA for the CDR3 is TGTGCCAGTAGTACCCCCCTGGGGGGGACAGATACGCAGTATTTT.

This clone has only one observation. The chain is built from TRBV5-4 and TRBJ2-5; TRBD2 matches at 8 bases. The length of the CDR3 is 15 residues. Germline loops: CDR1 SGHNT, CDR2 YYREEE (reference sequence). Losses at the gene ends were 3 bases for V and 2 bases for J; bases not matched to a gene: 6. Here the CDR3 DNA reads TGTGCCAGCAGCTCCCCGGGACTAGATCAAGAGACCCAGTACTTC. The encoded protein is CASSSPGLDQETQYF.

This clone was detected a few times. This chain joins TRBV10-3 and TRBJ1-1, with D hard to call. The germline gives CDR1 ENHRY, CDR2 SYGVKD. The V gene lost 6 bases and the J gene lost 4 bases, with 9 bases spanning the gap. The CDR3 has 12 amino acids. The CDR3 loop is CAIRGESTEAFF. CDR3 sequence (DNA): TGTGCCATCAGGGGAGAATCCACTGAAGCTTTCTTT.

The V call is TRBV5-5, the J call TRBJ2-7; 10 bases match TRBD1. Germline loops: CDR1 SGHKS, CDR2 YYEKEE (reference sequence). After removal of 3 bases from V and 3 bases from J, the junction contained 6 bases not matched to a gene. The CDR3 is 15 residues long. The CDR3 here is CASSWGTGDIYEQYF. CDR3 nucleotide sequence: TGTGCCAGCAGCTGGGGGACAGGGGACATCTACGAGCAGTACTTC.

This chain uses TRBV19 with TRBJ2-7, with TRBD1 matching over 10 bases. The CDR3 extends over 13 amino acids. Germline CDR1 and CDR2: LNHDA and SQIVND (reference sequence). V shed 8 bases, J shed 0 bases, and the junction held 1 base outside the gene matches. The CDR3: CASRDRGSYEQYF. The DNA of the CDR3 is TGTGCCAGTCGGGACAGGGGCTCCTACGAGCAGTACTTC.

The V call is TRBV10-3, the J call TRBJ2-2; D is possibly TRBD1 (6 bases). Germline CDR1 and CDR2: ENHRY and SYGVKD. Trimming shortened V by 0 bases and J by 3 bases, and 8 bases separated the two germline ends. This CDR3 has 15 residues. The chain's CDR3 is CAISESGADTGELFF. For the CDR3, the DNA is TGTGCCATCAGTGAGTCGGGGGCGGACACCGGGGAGCTGTTTTTT.

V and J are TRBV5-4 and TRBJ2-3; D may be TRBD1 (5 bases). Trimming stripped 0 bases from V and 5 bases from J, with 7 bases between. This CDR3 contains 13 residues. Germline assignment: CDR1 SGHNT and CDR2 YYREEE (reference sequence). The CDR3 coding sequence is TGTGCCAGCAGCTTGGCTAGGGGAGATACGCAGTATTTT. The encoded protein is CASSLARGDTQYF. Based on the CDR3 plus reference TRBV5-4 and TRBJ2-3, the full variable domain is ETGVTQSPTHLIKTRGQQVTLRCSSQSGHNTVSWYQQALGQGPQFIFQYYREEENGRGNFPPRFSGLQFPNYSSELNVNALELDDSALYLCASSLARGDTQYFGPGTRLTVL.

In DNA, the CDR3 is TGTGCCAGCAGCTCTCCCAGGGCGGTTACCGGGGAGCTGTTTTTT. Protein product: CASSSPRAVTGELFF. The V call is TRBV7-3, the J call TRBJ2-2; D might be TRBD1 (5 bases). Germline V gene lookup returns CDR1 SGHTA and CDR2 FQGTGA. The length of the CDR3 is 15 residues. The ends were cut back, 4 bases at V and 5 bases at J, with 14 bases in the middle.

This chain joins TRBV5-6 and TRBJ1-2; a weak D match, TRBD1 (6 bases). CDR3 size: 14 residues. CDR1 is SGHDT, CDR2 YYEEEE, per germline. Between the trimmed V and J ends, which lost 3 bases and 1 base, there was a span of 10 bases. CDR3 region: CASSWQGLNYGYTF. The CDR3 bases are TGTGCCAGCAGCTGGCAGGGGCTTAACTATGGCTACACCTTC. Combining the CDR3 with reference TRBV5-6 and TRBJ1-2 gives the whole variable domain DAGVTQSPTHLIKTRGQQVTLRCSPKSGHDTVSWYQQALGQGPQFIFQYYEEEERQRGNFPDRFSGHQFPNYSSELNVNALLLGDSALYLCASSWQGLNYGYTFGSGTRLTVV.

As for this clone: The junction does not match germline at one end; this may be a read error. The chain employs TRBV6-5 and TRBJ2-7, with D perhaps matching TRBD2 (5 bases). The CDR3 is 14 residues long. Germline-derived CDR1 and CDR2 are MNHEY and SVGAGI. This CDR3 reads CVSSYTVGLYEQYF. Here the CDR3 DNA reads TGTGTCAGCAGTTACACAGTCGGACTCTACGAGCAGTACTTC.

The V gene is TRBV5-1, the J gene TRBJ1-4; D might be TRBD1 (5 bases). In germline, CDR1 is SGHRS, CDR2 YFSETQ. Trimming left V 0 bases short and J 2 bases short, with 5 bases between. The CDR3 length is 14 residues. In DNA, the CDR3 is TGCGCCAGCAGCTTGGGGGGCACTAATGAAAAACTGTTTTTT. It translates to CASSLGGTNEKLFF.

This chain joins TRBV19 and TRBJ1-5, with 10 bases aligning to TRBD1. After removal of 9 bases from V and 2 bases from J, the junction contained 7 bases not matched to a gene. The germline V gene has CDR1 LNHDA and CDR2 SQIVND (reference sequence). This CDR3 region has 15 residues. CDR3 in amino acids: CASEWDRGGNQPQHF. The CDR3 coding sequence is TGTGCCAGCGAATGGGACAGGGGCGGCAATCAGCCCCAGCATTTT.

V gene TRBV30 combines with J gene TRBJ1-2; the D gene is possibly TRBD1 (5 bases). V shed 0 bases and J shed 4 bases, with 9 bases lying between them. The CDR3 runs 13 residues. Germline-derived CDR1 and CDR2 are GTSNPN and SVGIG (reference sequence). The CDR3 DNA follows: TGTGCCTGGAGTGTACAGGCAGGCTATGGCTACACCTTC. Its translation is CAWSVQAGYGYTF.